These T cell receptor beta chains were read from a single sample in a study of blood T cell repertoires in COVID-19. Sequencing was performed with immunoSEQ multiplex PCR; in TCRdb, only in-frame clones are kept and a portion is missing. This table has fewer than 55,000 clones, around four fifths appearing once. Sequenced input: peripheral blood. The receptors were sampled from a woman aged 55-69 years with acute or convalescent COVID-19. CDR3s include the opening cysteine and the closing phenylalanine or tryptophan. D genes are given only for firm matches. Clone size is stated in some rows and not others, as once, few, many or a class when expanded.

j_call	v_call	clone_size	d_call	cdr3_nt	cdr3_aa
TRBJ1-5	TRBV6-5	.	TRBD1	TGTGCCAGCAGCCAGACAGGGGACCAGCCCCAGCATTTT	CASSQTGDQPQHF
TRBJ2-1	TRBV5-5	once	.	TGTGCCAGCAGCAAGGGACACTCCGGCTACAATGAGCAGTTCTTC	CASSKGHSGYNEQFF
TRBJ2-3	TRBV5-8	once	.	TGTGCCAGCAGCAACCTGCGCAGGGCCAACGAGGATACGCAGTATTTT	CASSNLRRANEDTQYF
TRBJ1-2	TRBV6-1	.	TRBD1	TGTGCCAGCAGTGAAGCGGACAGGGGGGGTTTGGGCTACACCTTC	CASSEADRGGLGYTF
TRBJ1-1	TRBV7-9	.	TRBD1	TGTGCCAGCAGCTTAGGGACAGGGGGAGAAGGCACTGAAGCTTTCTTT	CASSLGTGGEGTEAFF
TRBJ1-2	TRBV5-1	.	TRBD1	TGCGCCAGCAGCAGGGGACAGGTAGAGGGCTACACCTTC	CASSRGQVEGYTF
TRBJ1-1	TRBV19	.	.	TGTGCCAGTAGTATAGATCCCCCCGGGTCTGAAGCTTTCTTT	CASSIDPPGSEAFF
TRBJ2-7	TRBV6-4	.	TRBD2	TGTGCCAGCAGTGAGACTAGCGGGGGGGTCCACGAGCAGTACTTC	CASSETSGGVHEQYF
TRBJ1-1	TRBV10-2	.	TRBD1	TGCGCCAGCAGTATGACAGGGAAGAACACTGAAGCTTTCTTT	CASSMTGKNTEAFF
TRBJ2-2	TRBV11-2	.	TRBD2	TGTGCCAGCAGCCCCGGACTAGCGGGAGTTGGCGGGGAGCTGTTTTTT	CASSPGLAGVGGELFF
TRBJ1-5	TRBV7-2	once	.	TGTGCCAGCAGCTTAGGTCAGGGTGTCGGAAATCAGCCCCAGCATTTT	CASSLGQGVGNQPQHF
TRBJ2-7	TRBV5-6	.	.	TGTGCCAGCAGTTCGTTGATACAGGGCCTCTCGAGCGAGCAGTACTTC	CASSSLIQGLSSEQYF
TRBJ1-6	TRBV7-2	.	.	TGTGCCAGCAGCTTAGAGGGAGTGCGTAATTCACCCCTCCACTTT	CASSLEGVRNSPLHF
TRBJ2-7	TRBV5-1	few	TRBD1	TGCGCCAGCAGCGTGACAGGGGGGGCCTACGAGCAGTACTTC	CASSVTGGAYEQYF
TRBJ1-1	TRBV7-2	.	.	TGTGCCAGCAGCTTAGCGGCGGGAACGGGGACTGAAGCTTTCTTT	CASSLAAGTGTEAFF
TRBJ2-7	TRBV11-2	.	.	TGTGCCAGCTTGGGAGGGGGGATGAAAGTTGCCTACGAGCAGTACTTC	CASLGGGMKVAYEQYF
TRBJ1-5	TRBV2	.	TRBD1	TGTGCCAGCAGACTTACGGGACAGGGTGGGAATCAGCCCCAGCATTTT	CASRLTGQGGNQPQHF
TRBJ1-1	TRBV30	.	.	TGTGCCTGGAGAGAAAGGGGGGGAAACACTGAAGCTTTCTTT	CAWRERGGNTEAFF
TRBJ2-1	TRBV27	once	TRBD2	TGTGCCAGCAGTTCCTCGGGACTAGCGGGGAATGAGCAGTTCTTC	CASSSSGLAGNEQFF
TRBJ1-2	TRBV5-4	.	TRBD1	TGTGCCAGCAGCACGGGACAGGGGGCGCGGTCCTACACCTTC	CASSTGQGARSYTF
TRBJ2-3	TRBV7-2	.	TRBD2	TGTGCCAGCAGCCTAAACGGGGGGGCTAACACAGATACGCAGTATTTT	CASSLNGGANTDTQYF
TRBJ1-2	TRBV2	.	.	TGTGCCAGCAGTGAAACAGGAAACCTTAACTATGGCTACACCTTC	CASSETGNLNYGYTF
TRBJ2-1	TRBV6-5	.	TRBD1	TGTGCCAGCAGCGGGCGACAGGGATACAATGAGCAGTTCTTC	CASSGRQGYNEQFF
TRBJ2-3	TRBV9	.	.	TGTGCCAGCAGTGCAGAACAGGGTTCGCAGTATTTT	CASSAEQGSQYF
TRBJ1-4	TRBV2	.	.	TGTGCCAGCCTCAGGACAGCAACTAATGAAAAACTGTTTTTT	CASLRTATNEKLFF
TRBJ1-1	TRBV7-8	.	.	TGTGCCAGCAGCTTGGGAGGGAGGGGAGTCACTGAAGCTTTCTTT	CASSLGGRGVTEAFF
TRBJ2-1	TRBV4-1	.	.	TGCGCCAGCAGCCAAGATACAAATCGCGGGATGTATGAGCAGTTCTTC	CASSQDTNRGMYEQFF
TRBJ1-1	TRBV5-4	.	.	TGTGCCAGCAGCTTCGGCGGGACTGAAGCTTTCTTT	CASSFGGTEAFF
TRBJ1-5	TRBV3-1/TRBV3-2	.	TRBD1	TGTGCCAGCAGCCAAGGACAGGGTCCCTTTCAGCCCCAGCATTTT	CASSQGQGPFQPQHF
TRBJ2-1	TRBV2	few	TRBD2	TGTGCCAGCAGTGAGCGGCGGGGCGGGAGGGCCACCAATGAGCAGTTCTTC	CASSERRGGRATNEQFF
TRBJ2-3	TRBV30	.	.	TGTGCCTGGAGCAGGGGAGCAACAGATACGCAGTATTTT	CAWSRGATDTQYF
TRBJ2-1	TRBV3-1/TRBV3-2	.	TRBD2	TGTGCCAGCAGCCAAGGGCTCGGTCAGAGACGACTAGCGGGTAGGAATGAGCAGTTCTTC	CASSQGLGQRRLAGRNEQFF